This entry concerns a single T cell receptor (beta chain). CDR3 length: 15 residues. The V end was cut by 10 bases, the J end by 0 bases, with 19 bases between. Those who donated were healthy bone marrow donors. It was with 60 Vbeta and 13 Jbeta primers that the PCR ran. Sequencing used immunoSEQ multiplex PCR; TCRdb keeps in-frame clones, though not all of them. The table includes under 150,000 clones, 65% to 90% detected once. This specimen comes from a study of cytomegalovirus exposure and HLA in healthy donors. The J gene is TRBJ1-1, the V gene TRBV5-3; D remains ambiguous. TRBV5-3 is filed as an ORF, its function uncertain. Sequencing used PBMCs. The receptor's source is a girl aged 2-10 years in good health and CMV-seronegative. The CDR3, as DNA: TGTGCCGGAGGGAAGAATGGGCATATGAACACTGAAGCTTTCTTT. Translated, it gives CAGGKNGHMNTEAFF.